This TCR beta chain came from a study of CD8+ T cells in alopecia areata. Whole-study results and caveats: One nonresponder makes the tie between baseline CD8+ expansion and response uncertain.

To note about this clone: The antigen remains undetermined.

The CDR3 contains 16 residues. J was trimmed by 2 bases and V by 7 bases; bases with no gene match: 10. Germline V lookup: CDR1 SGHVS, CDR2 FNYEAQ. The sample's treatment: oral pan-JAK inhibitor, 5-10 mg twice daily. RNA extraction was followed by reverse transcription into cDNA, which acted as the sequencing template. The assay was immunoSEQ multiplex PCR, and TCRdb's table has in-frame clones only and misses some. The sample includes 130,000 to 150,000 clones, roughly 82% of them seen just once. This chain uses TRBV7-6 with TRBJ2-7; the match to TRBD2 covers 11 bases. The TCR comes from a human donor with alopecia areata. Material: CD8+ T cells sorted from blood, obtained at week 4, from a patient treated with tofacitinib. CDR3 residues: CASTISGTSGPYEQYF. CDR3 nucleotides: TGTGCCAGCACTATCTCGGGGACTAGCGGTCCCTACGAGCAGTACTTC.